This T cell receptor beta chain was recovered during a study of cytomegalovirus exposure and HLA in healthy donors. Across the study: A later analysis reported the same platform for the 95 to 150 validation repertoires and the roughly 670 first-cohort repertoires. Study-wide results and caveats: Reportedly, cytomegalovirus status was diagnosed with high sensitivity and specificity. Through in vitro validation, three CMV-associated chains were shown to be specific for CMV antigens. The study labeled more than 150 TCR beta chains cytomegalovirus-associated.

The assay was immunoSEQ multiplex PCR, and TCRdb's table has in-frame clones only and misses some. The sample has around 140,000 clones; 94% are singletons. The CDR3 length is 13 residues. Trimming cost V 4 bases and J 6 bases; bases outside gene matches: 2. Germline lookup yields CDR1 SGHAT and CDR2 FQNNGV. With respect to this clone: Its antigen is not identified.

Specimen: PBMCs. This sequence originates from a man aged 18 to 30 in good health and CMV-seropositive. This chain connects TRBV11-2 to TRBJ1-4; TRBD1 agrees at 7 bases. The CDR3 bases are TGTGCCAGCAGCTCAGGGGGTTATGAAAAACTGTTTTTT. Protein sequence: CASSSGGYEKLFF. The entire variable domain, with the rest obtained from reference TRBV11-2 and TRBJ1-4, is as follows: EAGVAQSPRYKIIEKRQSVAFWCNPISGHATLYWYQQILGQGPKLLIQFQNNGVVDDSQLPKDRFSAERLKGVDSTLKIQPAKLEDSAVYLCASSSGGYEKLFFGSGTQLSVL.